The rows below give T cell receptor beta chains drawn from one sample of a study of beta chain features in type 1 diabetes. Profiled with immunoSEQ multiplex PCR; TCRdb holds only in-frame clones, not every one. In the table there are about 340,000 clones, approximately 9.9% of which are singletons. Sample: central memory CD4+ T cells from blood. The receptor source for this set is a man aged 25-45 years with type 1 diabetes. CDR3s include the opening cysteine and the closing phenylalanine or tryptophan. A D gene is named only where the DNA matches it firmly. Some rows have no size entry. The others give once, few or many, or a class for an expanded clone.

j_call,v_call,d_call,clone_size,cdr3_aa,cdr3_nt
TRBJ1-1,TRBV28,TRBD1,NA,CASRRQQGASGNTEAFF,TGTGCCAGCAGGCGTCAACAGGGGGCAAGTGGGAACACTGAAGCTTTCTTT
TRBJ1-2,TRBV9,NA,NA,CASSPQTGGNYGYTF,TGTGCCAGCAGCCCCCAAACTGGGGGGAACTATGGCTACACCTTC
TRBJ1-6,TRBV13,NA,few,CASSFVRGGNSPLHF,TGTGCCAGCAGCTTCGTCCGAGGGGGGAATTCACCCCTCCACTTT
TRBJ2-5,TRBV9,TRBD2,few,CASSPGGLAGVQETQYF,TGTGCCAGCAGCCCAGGGGGACTAGCGGGCGTCCAAGAGACCCAGTACTTC
TRBJ2-5,TRBV9,TRBD1,NA,CASSLTGGYETQYF,TGTGCCAGCAGCCTCACAGGGGGCTACGAGACCCAGTACTTC
TRBJ1-1,TRBV7-9,NA,NA,CASSLGWGANTEAFF,TGTGCCAGCAGCTTAGGTTGGGGGGCAAACACTGAAGCTTTCTTT
TRBJ2-1,TRBV27,TRBD1,NA,CASSALPGQGGNEQFF,TGTGCCAGCAGTGCGTTACCGGGACAGGGCGGGAATGAGCAGTTCTTC
TRBJ2-2,TRBV18,TRBD1,NA,CASSPTGTGATGELFF,TGTGCCAGCTCACCAACAGGGACAGGGGCCACCGGGGAGCTGTTTTTT
TRBJ2-6,TRBV5-1,NA,NA,CASSLEAGTGANVLTF,TGCGCCAGCAGCTTGGAAGCCGGTACTGGGGCCAACGTCCTGACTTTC
TRBJ1-1,TRBV29-1,NA,NA,CSVGKTENTEALF,TGCAGCGTTGGGAAGACAGAGAACACTGAAGCTCTCTTT
TRBJ1-5,TRBV6-6,NA,NA,CASSSGQRGQPQHF,TGTGCCAGCAGTTCGGGACAAAGGGGCCAGCCCCAGCATTTT
TRBJ2-1,TRBV7-2,TRBD2,NA,CASIPTGLAFNEQFF,TGTGCCAGCATCCCCACGGGACTAGCCTTCAATGAGCAGTTCTTC
TRBJ2-7,TRBV11-2,TRBD1,once,CASRAPGQGAREQYF,TGTGCCAGCAGGGCTCCGGGACAGGGGGCGCGCGAGCAGTACTTC
TRBJ2-7,TRBV7-2,NA,many,CASSGRGHEQYF,TGTGCCAGCAGCGGTCGCGGACACGAGCAGTACTTC
TRBJ1-1,TRBV7-9,TRBD1,few,CASSHEQGLNTEAFF,TGTGCCAGCAGCCACGAACAGGGGTTGAACACTGAAGCTTTCTTT
TRBJ2-7,TRBV11-2,NA,few,CASSRGGLQYF,TGTGCCAGCAGCCGCGGAGGGTTGCAGTACTTC
TRBJ1-5,TRBV28,NA,few,CASRLQENQPQHF,TGTGCCAGCAGACTACAGGAAAATCAGCCCCAGCATTTT
TRBJ1-4,TRBV27,TRBD1,NA,CASSLISGQAMEKLFF,TGTGCCAGCAGTTTAATTTCGGGACAGGCCATGGAAAAACTGTTTTTT
TRBJ1-1,TRBV27,TRBD1,NA,CASTQTGGRTTEAFF,TGTGCCAGCACCCAGACAGGGGGACGGACCACTGAAGCTTTCTTT
TRBJ2-5,TRBV28,TRBD1,NA,CASRQGEQTQYF,TGTGCCAGCCGACAGGGTGAGCAGACCCAGTACTTC
TRBJ1-1,TRBV6-1,NA,NA,CASSERGVDTEAFF,TGTGCCAGCAGTGAACGGGGCGTAGACACTGAAGCTTTCTTT
TRBJ2-5,TRBV10-2,NA,NA,CASSERTGPETQYF,TGCGCCAGCAGTGAAAGGACCGGGCCCGAGACCCAGTACTTC
TRBJ2-3,TRBV7-9,NA,NA,CASTRSGTDTQYF,TGTGCCAGCACTCGGAGCGGCACAGATACGCAGTATTTT
TRBJ2-7,TRBV7-2,NA,NA,CASSLALPQPEGYEQYF,TGTGCCAGCAGCTTAGCGCTCCCCCAGCCTGAGGGGTACGAGCAGTACTTC
TRBJ1-6,TRBV7-2,NA,NA,CASSPDRTNSPLHF,TGTGCCAGCAGCCCAGACAGAACCAATTCACCCCTCCACTTT
TRBJ2-3,TRBV10-3,NA,few,CAISESGQGGNTQYF,TGTGCCATCAGTGAGTCCGGTCAGGGGGGCAATACGCAGTATTTT
TRBJ2-2,TRBV5-1,NA,NA,CASTRDTRYTGELFF,TGCGCCAGCACCAGGGACACGAGATACACCGGGGAGCTGTTTTTT
TRBJ1-1,TRBV29-1,NA,few,CSATGAGLNTEAFF,TGCAGCGCCACTGGCGCAGGGCTGAACACTGAAGCTTTCTTT
TRBJ2-3,TRBV6-5,NA,few,CASSEVNSPNTQYF,TGTGCCAGCAGTGAAGTAAACTCTCCTAATACGCAGTATTTT
TRBJ1-6,TRBV19,NA,NA,CASSMGGHGSPLHF,TGTGCCAGTAGTATGGGGGGGCATGGATCACCCCTCCACTTT
TRBJ2-3,TRBV5-6,NA,few,CASSWGGASTDTQYF,TGTGCCAGCAGCTGGGGCGGGGCCAGCACAGATACGCAGTATTTT
TRBJ1-2,TRBV11-2,TRBD1,few,CASSFDRGFDYTF,TGTGCCAGCAGCTTCGACAGGGGCTTTGACTACACCTTC
TRBJ1-1,TRBV28,NA,many,CASSRWPLVQSFF,TGTGCCAGCAGTCGGTGGCCGCTCGTACAGTCTTTCTTT
TRBJ2-5,TRBV19,TRBD2,NA,CASSFSGGAGETQYF,TGTGCCAGTAGTTTTAGCGGGGGGGCCGGAGAGACCCAGTACTTC
TRBJ2-7,TRBV9,NA,NA,CASSPGGAISYEQYF,TGTGCCAGCAGTCCGGGCGGCGCCATCTCCTACGAGCAGTACTTC
TRBJ1-2,TRBV29-1,NA,NA,CSVEEGYGYTF,TGCAGCGTTGAAGAGGGCTATGGCTACACCTTC
TRBJ1-2,TRBV7-9,NA,many,CASRRTEGYTF,TGTGCCAGCAGACGGACAGAGGGCTACACCTTC
TRBJ2-7,TRBV7-9,NA,few,CASSFGRQYEQYF,TGTGCCAGCAGCTTCGGACGTCAATACGAGCAGTACTTC
TRBJ2-3,TRBV19,NA,few,CASSLSGPNTDTQYF,TGTGCCAGTAGTCTAAGCGGCCCCAACACAGATACGCAGTATTTT
TRBJ2-5,TRBV7-8,TRBD2,few,CASSFVSSGETQYF,TGTGCCAGCAGCTTCGTATCTAGCGGGGAGACCCAGTACTTC